The following is a T cell receptor (beta chain) sequence with its context. The same CDR3 arises from other DNA sequences in this sample as well. The data belong to a study of shared T cell receptors in the human thymus. The CDR3 has 10 residues. Germline lookup yields CDR1 SNHLY and CDR2 FYNNEI. Trimming pared 6 bases from V and 11 bases from J, leaving 10 bases between. Assay used: immunoSEQ multiplex PCR; TCRdb lists only in-frame clones, some missing. The repertoire holds about 710,000 clones, with roughly 86% as singletons. The sample also formed part of further work on human thymus T cells. From that report: Highly overlapping thymic repertoires among unrelated individuals were reported in related research.

Sequencing used thymocytes. V and J are TRBV2 and TRBJ1-2, with D possibly TRBD1 on 5 matching bases. The sequence was collected from a boy less than two years old with a congenital heart defect. CDR3: CASSGGGYTF. DNA for the CDR3: TGTGCCAGCAGCGGCGGGGGGTACACCTTC.